One T cell receptor (beta chain) is described in this entry. These data belong to a study of blood T cell repertoires in COVID-19. Looking at the study overall: Samples representing acute and convalescent COVID-19 were sourced from the United States, Italy and Spain. Sources were T cells, B-cell-depleted T cells, or PBMCs; the material itself was cDNA or gDNA.

Methods used by the authors: It was from reference gene primer amplification that nucleated cell counts were estimated. Assay: immunoSEQ multiplex PCR; the TCRdb copy retains only in-frame clones and omits some. Clone size and V and J calls were adopted from that table, with D and trimming inferred from the DNA. The sample consists of approximately 68,000 clones, about 81% of them appearing once. Per germline, CDR1 LNHDA and CDR2 SQIVND (reference sequence). V dropped 4 bases and J dropped 0; count of bases not matched to a gene: 2. The CDR3 length is 14 residues. The receptor comes from a human donor in a cohort sampled during active COVID-19. The sample taken for sequencing was peripheral blood. The V call is TRBV19, the J call TRBJ1-1, with TRBD1 matching over 7 bases. CDR3 residues: CASSNQGVNTEAFF. The DNA for the CDR3 is TGTGCCAGTAGTAACCAGGGGGTGAACACTGAAGCTTTCTTT.